One and the same sample provided the 4 T cell receptor beta chains below, sequenced in a study of blood T cell repertoires in COVID-19 (dated by TCRdb to 2019 to 2021). Receptor amplification or capture employed the immunoSEQ multiplex PCR assay. TCRdb's version of the immuneACCESS table is confined to in-frame rearrangements and falls short of the full clone set. An unresolved V gene accounts for under half of the shortfall where checked; the remainder is of unknown origin. A total of approximately 170,000 clones appear in this sample, more than 70% of them only once. Of the sample, roughly 20% falls within the top ten clones. Sequenced sample: peripheral blood. Source of these receptors: a woman in her 70s who had recovered from COVID-19.

V is TRBV21-1 and J is TRBJ1-5. TRBV21-1 is a pseudogene. This CDR3 is 15 amino acids long. CDR3 coding DNA: TGTGCCAGCAGCAAAAGTTCCAGGGAGGATCAGCCCCAGCATTTT. This gives the protein CASSKSSREDQPQHF.

The chain recombines TRBV10-3 with TRBJ2-1, with 8 bases that match TRBD1. Germline V gene lookup returns CDR1 ENHRY and CDR2 SYGVKD. This CDR3 is 15 amino acids long. V shed 2 bases and J 2 bases; nucleotides not matched to a gene: 2. The CDR3 DNA sequence: TGTGCCATCAGTGAGGACAGGGGAGCCTACAATGAGCAGTTCTTC. Translation gives CAISEDRGAYNEQFF.

This chain joins TRBV4-2 and TRBJ2-7; tentatively, D is TRBD2 (5 bases). The CDR3 spans 14 residues. Trimming shortened V by 1 base and J by 0 bases, and 7 bases separated the two germline ends. Germline CDR1 LGHNA, CDR2 YNFKEQ. The CDR3 loop is CASSQGRGSYEQYF. The CDR3 region has the DNA TGTGCCAGCAGCCAAGGTCGGGGCTCCTACGAGCAGTACTTC.

This clone was seen only a few times. This chain links TRBV30 with TRBJ1-4; D is perhaps TRBD1 (6 bases). The germline CDR1 and CDR2 sequences are GTSNPN and SVGIG (reference sequence). V was cut by 2 bases and J by 6 bases, with 10 bases left in between. The CDR3 runs 13 residues. CDR3: CAWSQGRDEKLFF. CDR3 coding DNA: TGTGCCTGGAGTCAGGGGAGGGATGAAAAACTGTTTTTT.